These 25 T cell receptor beta chains originate from one sample sequenced in a study of Graves' ophthalmopathy and Graves' hyperthyroidism. TCR beta CDR3 amplification used RNA transcripts. First-round RT-PCR relied on HTBI primers, and a second-round multiplex PCR came next. Each CDR3 protein gets one entry after TCRdb re-called the multiplex PCR reads with MiXCR. The repertoire includes over a million distinct CDR3 sequences, approximately 35% of them detected once, and 11% sits in the top ten. Sequenced input: peripheral blood or thyroid tissue (not recorded which). These receptors all come from an adult man with Graves' hyperthyroidism.

This clonotype was detected ten times or more. J is TRBJ2-7 and V is TRBV7-9; D uncertain. CDR1 is SEHNR and CDR2 is FQNEAQ in the germline V gene (reference sequence). This CDR3 spans 13 amino acids. Trimming cost V 3 bases and J 1 base, with 7 bases left between them. The CDR3 nucleotides read TGTGCCAGCAGCTTCCCTCCATCCTACGAGCAGTACTTC. This translates into CASSFPPSYEQYF.

The chain employs TRBV5-1 and TRBJ2-2; D possibly uses TRBD1 or TRBD2 (5 bases each). CDR3 size: 16 residues. V was shortened by 4 bases and J by 5 bases, with 18 bases between the two germline ends. CDR1 is SGHRS, CDR2 YFSETQ, per germline. The CDR3: CASSPPGQSITGELFF. CDR3 sequence (DNA): TGCGCCAGCAGCCCGCCGGGGCAGTCGATTACCGGGGAGCTGTTTTTT.

This clonotype occurred many times. The genes are TRBV15 and TRBJ2-2; D is ambiguous. Between the trimmed V and J ends, which lost 7 bases and 5 bases, there was a span of 11 bases. CDR3 size: 13 residues. Germline V gives CDR1 LNHNV, CDR2 YYDKDF (reference sequence). CDR3 DNA: TGTGCCACCAACCCTCTAGGTACCGGGGAGCTGTTTTTT. Encoded protein: CATNPLGTGELFF.

The chain recombines TRBV19 with TRBJ1-4, with TRBD1 matching over 9 bases. J lost 8 bases, V lost 10 bases, and 8 bases had no gene match. Germline CDR1 is LNHDA and CDR2 is SQIVND (reference sequence). This CDR3 comprises 13 residues. In nucleotides, the CDR3 is TGTGCCACCGGGACAGGGTCGCGAGAAAAACTGTTTTTT. This gives the protein CATGTGSREKLFF.

Ten or more counts support this clonotype. The genes are TRBV10-3 and TRBJ2-7, with D unclear. Germline CDR1 reads ENHRY; CDR2 reads SYGVKD. The CDR3 is 13 residues long. The ends were cut back, 2 bases at V and 1 base at J, with 6 bases in the middle. CDR3 DNA: TGTGCCATCAGTGAGCCGCCGTCCTACGAGCAGTACTTC. Its protein product is CAISEPPSYEQYF.

The CDR3 loop is CASSPQGALGYTF. The CDR3, as DNA: TGTGCCAGCAGCCCTCAGGGGGCGCTTGGCTACACCTTC. The chain links TRBV7-9 to TRBJ1-2; the match to TRBD1 covers 8 bases. V shed 5 bases and J 7 bases; nucleotides not matched to a gene: 6. Per the germline V gene, CDR1 is SEHNR and CDR2 is FQNEAQ (reference sequence). The CDR3 covers 13 residues. Based on the CDR3 plus reference TRBV7-9 and TRBJ1-2, the full variable domain is DTGVSQNPRHKITKRGQNVTFRCDPISEHNRLYWYRQTLGQGPEFLTYFQNEAQLEKSRLLSDRFSAERPKGSFSTLEIQRTEQGDSAMYLCASSPQGALGYTFGSGTRLTVV.

This clonotype occurred many times. The chain links TRBV11-1 to TRBJ2-7; the D is unclear. Germline CDR1 SGHAT, CDR2 FQDESV (reference sequence). CDR3 length: 12 amino acids. Trimming shortened V by 2 bases and J by 5 bases, and 7 bases separated the two germline ends. The DNA for the CDR3 is TGTGCCAGCAGCTTACTGTTCCACGAGCAGTACTTC. It specifies CASSLLFHEQYF.

This clonotype occurred many times. The rearrangement uses TRBV5-6 and TRBJ2-7; D unresolved. Trimming removed 0 bases from V and 3 bases from J, with 7 bases in between. The CDR3 is 13 residues long. The germline gives CDR1 SGHDT, CDR2 YYEEEE. CDR3 sequence reads: CASSLENYYEQYF. The CDR3 DNA reads TGTGCCAGCAGCTTGGAGAATTACTACGAGCAGTACTTC. Based on the CDR3 plus reference TRBV5-6 and TRBJ2-7, the full variable domain is DAGVTQSPTHLIKTRGQQVTLRCSPKSGHDTVSWYQQALGQGPQFIFQYYEEEERQRGNFPDRFSGHQFPNYSSELNVNALLLGDSALYLCASSLENYYEQYFGPGTRLTVT.

CDR3 nucleotide sequence: TGCAGTGCTAGAGACTCAGCCGTAGATCTAGTGGGAGGGCTCGGAAGAGGGGCCCAGTACTTC. Its protein is CSARDSAVDLVGGLGRGAQYF. The chain couples TRBV20-1 to TRBJ2-5; 7 bases map to TRBD2. Per the germline V gene, CDR1 is DFQATT and CDR2 is SNEGSKA (reference sequence). This CDR3 spans 21 amino acids. V lost 0 bases to trimming and J lost 9 bases; unmatched junction nucleotides: 31.

CDR3 protein: CASSLGAGGPEQYF. CDR3 coding DNA: TGTGCCAGCAGCTTAGGAGCGGGAGGGCCGGAGCAGTACTTC. The chain recombines TRBV7-9 with TRBJ2-7; 10 positions match TRBD2. The V gene end was trimmed by 1 base and the J gene end by 7 bases; junction bases not matched to a gene: 4. Looked up from germline, CDR1 is SEHNR and CDR2 is FQNEAQ (reference sequence). CDR3 length equals 14 residues.

V is TRBV7-9 and J is TRBJ2-7, with 8 bases fitting TRBD1. Germline-derived CDR1 and CDR2 are SEHNR and FQNEAQ (reference sequence). The CDR3 is made up of 14 amino acids. V was clipped by 5 bases and J by 5 bases; unmatched bases: 8. The CDR3 is CASSTSGGWNEQYF. CDR3 coding DNA: TGTGCCAGCAGCACCTCAGGGGGCTGGAACGAGCAGTACTTC.

A few counts support this clonotype. V and J are TRBV9 and TRBJ2-7; 7 nucleotides match TRBD2. Trimming cost V 3 bases and J 2 bases; bases outside gene matches: 11. This CDR3 is 16 amino acids long. Germline V gene lookup returns CDR1 SGDLS and CDR2 YYNGEE. The CDR3 is CASSAGSGLTAYEQYF. CDR3 DNA: TGTGCCAGCAGCGCTGGGTCGGGACTAACAGCCTACGAGCAGTACTTC.

This clonotype was counted many times. The V and J genes are TRBV11-2 and TRBJ2-7, with D possibly TRBD1 on 6 matching bases. CDR1 is SGHAT and CDR2 is FQNNGV in the germline V gene. Deletions cut 5 bases from V and 3 bases from J, with 14 bases between. The CDR3 is made up of 14 amino acids. This CDR3 reads CASSATGHHYEQYF. The CDR3 nucleotides are TGTGCCAGCAGCGCTACGGGACACCACTACGAGCAGTACTTC.

This clonotype has at least ten counts. The CDR3 region is CASSPGGAGTGELFF. CDR3 coding DNA: TGTGCCAGCAGCCCAGGAGGAGCTGGCACCGGGGAGCTGTTTTTT. This sequence joins TRBV7-2 and TRBJ2-2, with D possibly TRBD2 on 5 matching bases. Per the germline V gene, CDR1 is SGHTA and CDR2 is FQGNSA. CDR3 length: 15 residues. Trimming took 5 bases from V and 4 from J, leaving 14 bases between them.

This sequence joins TRBV28 and TRBJ2-5; D unclear. This CDR3 comprises 14 residues. Trimming removed 1 base from V and 1 base from J, with 7 bases in between. The germline V gene encodes CDR1 MDHEN and CDR2 SYDVKM. The CDR3, as DNA: TGTGCCAGCAGTTTATCACCAGCCCAAGAGACCCAGTACTTC. Protein sequence: CASSLSPAQETQYF.

This clonotype was found once. It is likely a read error, because the conserved phenylalanine at the end of the CDR3 is missing. The V call is TRBV7-9, the J call TRBJ1-5, with D perhaps matching TRBD1 (6 bases). V lost 3 bases, J lost 1 base, and 10 bases lay in between. Germline assignment: CDR1 SEHNR and CDR2 FQNEAQ (reference sequence). The CDR3 runs to 15 residues. The CDR3 region has the DNA TGTGCCAGCAGCTTGCGCAGGGGCAGCAATCAGCCCCAGCATTCT. It yields the protein CASSLRRGSNQPQHS.

CDR3 DNA sequence: TGTGCCAGCCGGGACAGGGAGGGTATGCAAGAGACCCAGCATTTT. Translation gives CASRDREGMQETQHF. This chain joins TRBV7-6 and TRBJ1-5; TRBD1 aligns across 9 bases. Germline trimming cut 8 bases from V and 11 bases from J; bases unmatched to any gene: 16. The CDR3 contains 15 residues. Germline CDR1 reads SGHVS; CDR2 reads FNYEAQ.

This chain links TRBV25-1 with TRBJ1-1, with unresolved D. The germline V gene encodes CDR1 MGHDK and CDR2 SYGVNS. The CDR3 length is 13 residues. V shed 1 base and J shed 3 bases, with 6 bases lying between them. The CDR3 nucleotides read TGTGCCAGCAGTGAATCAACCTACACTGAAGCTTTCTTT. The encoded protein is CASSESTYTEAFF.

This clonotype came up many times. The chain recombines TRBV20-1 with TRBJ2-7; TRBD1 or TRBD2 may be the D gene (6 bases each). CDR3 length: 15 residues. Germline V lookup: CDR1 DFQATT, CDR2 SNEGSKA (reference sequence). Trimming stripped 3 bases from V and 5 bases from J, with 20 bases between. CDR3 coding DNA: TGCAGTGCTAGCCCTATGGAGGGGGTCGGGAACGAGCAGTACTTC. Translating gives CSASPMEGVGNEQYF.

The table lists this clonotype with many counts. The chain links TRBV6-5 to TRBJ2-5; TRBD2 matches 7 bases. The CDR3 is 14 amino acids. Germline CDR1 reads MNHEY; CDR2 reads SVGAGI. V dropped 6 bases and J dropped 3; count of bases not matched to a gene: 7. CDR3 nucleotide sequence: TGTGCCAGCAGCCGGACTCGGGGGGAAGAGACCCAGTACTTC. It codes for CASSRTRGEETQYF.

This clonotype showed up just a few times. CDR3 nucleotide sequence: TGCGCCAGCCGCACTAGCGGGAAAACCGGGGAGCTGTTTTTT. Protein sequence: CASRTSGKTGELFF. This chain links TRBV5-1 with TRBJ2-2; 10 nucleotides align to TRBD2. This CDR3 contains 14 residues. After removal of 7 bases from V and 5 bases from J, the junction contained 5 bases not matched to a gene. CDR1 SGHRS and CDR2 YFSETQ come from the germline V gene.

The rearrangement links TRBV2 to TRBJ1-4, with D hard to call. The CDR3 sequence is 11 residues long. V lost 10 bases, J lost 14 bases, and 17 bases lay in between. Germline V gives CDR1 SNHLY, CDR2 FYNNEI. The DNA of the CDR3 is TGTGCCACCTCGGTGCGGAAGGACCTGTTTTTT. Translating gives CATSVRKDLFF.

The DNA for the CDR3 is TGTGCCAGTATGTTAGGGGCGACTGAAGCTTTCTTT. Amino acids: CASMLGATEAFF. The chain joins TRBV19 to TRBJ1-1, with D perhaps TRBD1 (5 bases). CDR3 size: 12 residues. CDR1 is LNHDA, CDR2 SQIVND, per germline (reference sequence). V was pared by 7 bases and J by 5 bases, with 11 bases between.

The table lists this clonotype with many counts. The chain has TRBV19 and TRBJ1-1; 7 nucleotides line up with TRBD1. V lost 6 bases to trimming and J lost 1 base; unmatched junction nucleotides: 5. The CDR3 has 14 amino acids. The germline V gene has CDR1 LNHDA and CDR2 SQIVND (reference sequence). The CDR3 coding sequence is TGTGCCAGTAGGTTAGACAGGGCGAACACTGAAGCTTTCTTT. Its protein product is CASRLDRANTEAFF.

The V call is TRBV14, the J call TRBJ2-7; TRBD1 might be the D (5 bases). CDR3 length equals 14 residues. With 5 bases removed from V and 5 bases from J, the gap between germline ends came to 16 bases. Germline V gives CDR1 SGHDN, CDR2 FVKESK. CDR3: CASSILQGTHEQYF. In nucleotides, the CDR3 is TGTGCCAGCAGCATTCTTCAGGGAACCCACGAGCAGTACTTC. Based on the CDR3 plus reference TRBV14 and TRBJ2-7, the full variable domain is EAGVTQFPSHSVIEKGQTVTLRCDPISGHDNLYWYRRVMGKEIKFLLHFVKESKQDESGMPNNRFLAERTGGTYSTLKVQPAELEDSGVYFCASSILQGTHEQYFGPGTRLTVT.